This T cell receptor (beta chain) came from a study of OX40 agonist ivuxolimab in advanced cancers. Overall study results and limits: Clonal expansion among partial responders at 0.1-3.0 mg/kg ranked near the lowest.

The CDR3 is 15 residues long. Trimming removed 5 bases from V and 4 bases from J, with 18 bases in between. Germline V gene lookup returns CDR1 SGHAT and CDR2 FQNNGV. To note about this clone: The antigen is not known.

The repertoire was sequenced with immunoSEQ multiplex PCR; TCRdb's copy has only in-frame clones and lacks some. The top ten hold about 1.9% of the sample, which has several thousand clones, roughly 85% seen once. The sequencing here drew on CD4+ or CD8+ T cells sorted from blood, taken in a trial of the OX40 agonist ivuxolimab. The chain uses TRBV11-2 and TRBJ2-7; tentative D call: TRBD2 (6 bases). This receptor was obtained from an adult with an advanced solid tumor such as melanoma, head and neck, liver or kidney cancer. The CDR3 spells CASSPQSGGSYEQYF. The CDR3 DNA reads TGTGCCAGCAGCCCGCAGTCCGGAGGGAGTTACGAGCAGTACTTC.